This T cell receptor (beta chain) stems from a study of cytomegalovirus exposure and HLA in healthy donors. This clone has only a few counts. A multiplex PCR was run with 60 Vbeta primers and 13 Jbeta primers. TCRdb's copy holds only in-frame clones and misses some; the assay was immunoSEQ multiplex PCR. The sample carries roughly 100,000 clones, around 80% recorded once. This CDR3 comprises 16 residues. V lost 5 bases to trimming and J lost 2 bases, with 18 bases between them. Germline values: CDR1 SGHTA, CDR2 FQGTGA. This TCR was recovered from a man aged 35 to 55 in good health and CMV-seropositive. Sequenced input: PBMCs. The V call is TRBV7-3, the J call TRBJ2-5, with D possibly TRBD2 on 6 matching bases. CDR3 sequence (DNA): TGTGCCAGCAGCACCGGGACTGGGATATCACAAGAGACCCAGTACTTC. Its translation: CASSTGTGISQETQYF.